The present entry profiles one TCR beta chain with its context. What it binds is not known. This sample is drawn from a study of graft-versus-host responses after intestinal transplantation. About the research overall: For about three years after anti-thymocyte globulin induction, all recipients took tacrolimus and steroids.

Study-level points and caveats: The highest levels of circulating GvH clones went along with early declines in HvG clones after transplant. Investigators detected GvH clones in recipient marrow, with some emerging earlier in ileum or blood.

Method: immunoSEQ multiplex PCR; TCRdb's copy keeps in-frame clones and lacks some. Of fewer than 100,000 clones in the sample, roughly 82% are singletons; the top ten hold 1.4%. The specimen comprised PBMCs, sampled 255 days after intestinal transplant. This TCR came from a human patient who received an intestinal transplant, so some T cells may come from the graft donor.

As DNA, the CDR3 is TGTGCCAGCAGCCCCGGGACTAGCAGTTACGAGCAGTACTTC. Amino acid sequence: CASSPGTSSYEQYF. The chain employs TRBV6-4 and TRBJ2-7, with 9 bases identical to TRBD2. Germline V lookup: CDR1 MRHNA, CDR2 SNTAGT. The CDR3 has 14 amino acids. V dropped 6 bases and J dropped 4; count of bases not matched to a gene: 7.